Following are 26 T cell receptor beta chains from one sample sequenced in a study of blood T cell repertoires in COVID-19 (dated by TCRdb to 2018 to 2021). Receptors were amplified or captured by the immunoSEQ multiplex PCR assay. This immuneACCESS table, as held by TCRdb, lists in-frame sequences with V and J called but not all clones. Of the missing ones, under half trace to an unresolved V gene in checked studies; the others have no known cause. This sample is represented by fewer than 350,000 clones; over 80% of them were singletons. The ten largest clonotypes hold approximately 3.8% of the sample. Specimen: peripheral blood. These receptor sequences come from a woman aged 50 to 60 with active or convalescent COVID-19.

The chain recombines TRBV18 with TRBJ1-1; possible D gene TRBD1, 6 bases. The germline V gene encodes CDR1 KGHSH and CDR2 LQKENI. The CDR3 covers 14 residues. V was shortened by 3 bases and J by 5 bases, with 13 bases between the two germline ends. The DNA of the CDR3 is TGTGCCAGCTCACCTAGCCGACAGGAGACTGAAGCTTTCTTT. Its translation is CASSPSRQETEAFF.

The chain couples TRBV19 to TRBJ1-2, with 10 nucleotides matching TRBD1. V lost 5 bases to trimming and J lost 7 bases; unmatched junction nucleotides: 10. CDR1 and CDR2 (germline): LNHDA, SQIVND (reference sequence). The CDR3 spans 15 residues. DNA for the CDR3: TGTGCCAGTAGTCTGACAGGGGGCCTCGGCGGTGGCTACACCTTC. Amino acid sequence: CASSLTGGLGGGYTF.

The chain carries TRBV24-1 and TRBJ2-1; 8 bases align to TRBD2. The germline CDR1 and CDR2 sequences are KGHDR and SFDVKD. V shed 3 bases, J shed 6 bases, and the junction held 3 bases outside the gene matches. The CDR3 sequence is 14 residues long. This CDR3 is CATSDTGTSNEQFF. In DNA form, the CDR3 reads TGTGCCACCAGTGATACCGGGACTAGCAATGAGCAGTTCTTC.

This clone was detected only a few times. The genes are TRBV7-8 and TRBJ2-1, with 7 nucleotides matching TRBD2. The CDR3 spans 16 residues. V gave up 3 bases and J gave up 0 bases; unmatched junction bases: 5. From germline, CDR1 is SGHVS and CDR2 FQNEAQ. The CDR3 region has the DNA TGTGCCAGCAGCTTTTCAGGCGGGAGCTCCTACAATGAGCAGTTCTTC. It encodes CASSFSGGSSYNEQFF.

CDR3 DNA: TGCAGTGCTAGTGGCGGGACCGCTCCGGACCGTAATCAGCCCCAGCATTTT. This encodes CSASGGTAPDRNQPQHF. This chain joins TRBV20-1 and TRBJ1-5; a possible D gene is TRBD1 (5 bases). This CDR3 contains 17 residues. V gave up 3 bases and J gave up 4 bases, with 22 bases separating them. From germline, CDR1 is DFQATT and CDR2 SNEGSKA (reference sequence).

The chain couples TRBV7-6 to TRBJ2-1; TRBD2 matches 7 bases. In germline, CDR1 is SGHVS, CDR2 FNYEAQ. The CDR3 is made up of 17 amino acids. J gave up 2 bases and V 4 bases, and 11 bases lay outside the gene matches. CDR3 bases: TGTGCCAGCAGCTCCGGGCCTAGCGGACTTACCTACAATGAGCAGTTCTTC. Translating gives CASSSGPSGLTYNEQFF.

The V call is TRBV5-4, the J call TRBJ2-7; 10 bases fit TRBD1. The CDR3 extends over 14 amino acids. The ends lost 0 bases at V and 5 bases at J; junction bases unmatched: 2. Looked up from germline, CDR1 is SGHNT and CDR2 is YYREEE (reference sequence). This CDR3 is CASSLGDRGHEQYF. CDR3 in DNA: TGTGCCAGCAGCTTGGGGGACAGGGGCCACGAGCAGTACTTC.

The genes are TRBV19 and TRBJ2-7; D is possibly TRBD2 (6 bases). V was pared by 8 bases and J by 1 base, with 12 bases between. Germline V lookup: CDR1 LNHDA, CDR2 SQIVND (reference sequence). CDR3 size: 13 residues. For the CDR3, the DNA is TGTGCCAGTGCGGCTAGCGCATCCTACGAGCAGTACTTC. This encodes CASAASASYEQYF.

The gene calls are TRBV9 and TRBJ2-5, with TRBD2 matching 7 bases. After removal of 3 bases from V and 2 bases from J, the junction contained 7 bases not matched to a gene. Germline assignment: CDR1 SGDLS and CDR2 YYNGEE. This CDR3 comprises 15 residues. As DNA, the CDR3 is TGTGCCAGCAGCGGAGGCGGGAGTGGGCAAGAGACCCAGTACTTC. This codes for CASSGGGSGQETQYF.

The CDR3 coding sequence is TGTGCCAGCAGTGAAGGGGCAGGGGGTCAGCCCCAGCATTTT. Translation gives CASSEGAGGQPQHF. This chain connects TRBV2 to TRBJ1-5; 7 bases match TRBD1. There are 14 residues in the CDR3. Germline V gene sequence: CDR1 SNHLY, CDR2 FYNNEI. The V and J ends lost 1 base and 6 bases, in that order; junction bases with no gene match: 3.

The chain couples TRBV6-2 or TRBV6-3 to TRBJ1-2, with 7 bases identical to TRBD1. J was trimmed by 2 bases and V by 6 bases; bases with no gene match: 15. This CDR3 contains 17 residues. Germline CDR1 is MNHEY and CDR2 is SVGEGT. CDR3 sequence (DNA): TGTGCCAGCAGCCGCATAAACAGGGGAGCAAGGAACTATGGCTACACCTTC. Its protein product is CASSRINRGARNYGYTF.

This chain links TRBV11-3 with TRBJ1-1, with D perhaps matching TRBD1 (6 bases). V was trimmed by 5 bases and J by 3 bases, leaving 13 bases between them. The CDR3 extends over 14 amino acids. Germline CDR1 reads SGHNT; CDR2 reads YENEEA. As DNA, the CDR3 is TGTGCCAGCAGCCAATACAGGGACGACACTGAAGCTTTCTTT. Translated, it gives CASSQYRDDTEAFF.

CDR3 region: CASSSFTSGGPETQYF. Here the CDR3 DNA reads TGTGCCAGCAGTTCATTTACTAGCGGGGGTCCAGAGACCCAGTACTTC. This chain uses TRBV27 with TRBJ2-5; 11 bases align to TRBD2. CDR1 is MNHEY and CDR2 is SMNVEV in the germline V gene (reference sequence). The CDR3 is 16 residues long. The ends lost 4 bases at V and 4 bases at J; junction bases unmatched: 8.

The V gene is TRBV11-2, the J gene TRBJ1-1; D possibly corresponds to TRBD1 (5 bases). This CDR3 is 14 amino acids long. Germline assignment: CDR1 SGHAT and CDR2 FQNNGV. The ends were cut back, 3 bases at V and 1 base at J, with 9 bases in the middle. CDR3 DNA sequence: TGTGCCAGCAGCTTCAGGGCGGCGAACACTGAAGCTTTCTTT. It encodes CASSFRAANTEAFF.

The rearrangement links TRBV11-3 to TRBJ2-3; D is perhaps TRBD1 (6 bases). The V end was cut by 3 bases, the J end by 6 bases, with 16 bases between. The CDR3 is 15 amino acids. CDR1 is SGHNT, CDR2 YENEEA, per germline. CDR3 residues: CASSLGQGNGDTQYF. The CDR3 bases are TGTGCCAGCAGCTTGGGCCAGGGGAATGGGGATACGCAGTATTTT.

This chain connects TRBV5-1 to TRBJ1-1; the match to TRBD1 covers 10 bases. After removal of 2 bases from V and 5 bases from J, the junction contained 6 bases not matched to a gene. CDR1 and CDR2 from the germline V gene are SGHRS and YFSETQ. The CDR3 runs to 15 residues. The CDR3 DNA follows: TGCGCCAGCAGCTTACGACAGGGGGCGGGTACTGAAGCTTTCTTT. It yields the protein CASSLRQGAGTEAFF.

This chain uses TRBV7-8 with TRBJ2-7; D call uncertain. The CDR3 is 15 amino acids. Germline CDR1 and CDR2: SGHVS and FQNEAQ. V shed 4 bases and J shed 0 bases, with 13 bases lying between them. The CDR3 reads CASSSRRFSSYEQYF. CDR3 DNA sequence: TGTGCCAGCAGCTCACGCCGATTTAGCTCCTACGAGCAGTACTTC.

The chain carries TRBV27 and TRBJ2-5; TRBD2 aligns across 7 bases. Germline V CDR1 and CDR2: MNHEY, SMNVEV (reference sequence). This CDR3 is 16 amino acids long. Losses at the gene ends were 5 bases for V and 3 bases for J; bases not matched to a gene: 12. CDR3 sequence: CASSTRWASGKETQYF. CDR3 DNA sequence: TGTGCCAGCAGTACCCGCTGGGCTAGCGGAAAAGAGACCCAGTACTTC.

The J gene is TRBJ1-3, the V gene TRBV10-2, with D possibly matching TRBD1 (6 bases). Per germline, CDR1 WSHSY and CDR2 SAAADI. The germline V and J ends were trimmed by 2 bases and 3 bases, with 11 bases remaining between them. The CDR3 is made up of 15 amino acids. The CDR3 coding sequence is TGCGCCAGCAGTGAGAAACAGGGCTTTGGAAACACCATATATTTT. Amino acid sequence: CASSEKQGFGNTIYF.

This clone is a singleton in its sample. The chain joins TRBV5-1 to TRBJ1-1, with 10 bases fitting TRBD1. With V trimmed by 4 bases and J by 5 bases, 5 bases remained unmatched. Per germline, CDR1 SGHRS and CDR2 YFSETQ. This CDR3 region has 14 residues. The CDR3 sequence is CASSKGQGWTEAFF. Written as DNA, the CDR3 is TGCGCCAGCAGCAAGGGACAGGGGTGGACTGAAGCTTTCTTT. Based on the CDR3 plus reference TRBV5-1 and TRBJ1-1, the full variable domain is KAGVTQTPRYLIKTRGQQVTLSCSPISGHRSVSWYQQTPGQGLQFLFEYFSETQRNKGNFPGRFSGRQFSNSRSEMNVSTLELGDSALYLCASSKGQGWTEAFFGQGTRLTVV.

The V gene is TRBV5-1, the J gene TRBJ2-7; D is perhaps TRBD1 (5 bases). The germline V gene encodes CDR1 SGHRS and CDR2 YFSETQ. Trimming stripped 7 bases from V and 4 bases from J, with 12 bases between. The length of the CDR3 is 12 residues. This CDR3 reads CASGSTAYEQYF. The CDR3 DNA reads as TGCGCCAGCGGCTCGACAGCTTACGAGCAGTACTTC.

This clone was observed many times. The J gene is TRBJ1-3, the V gene TRBV3-1 (or the pseudogene TRBV3-2); the D gene is possibly TRBD1 (6 bases). The CDR3 contains 13 residues. CDR1 and CDR2 (germline): LGHDT, YNNKEL (reference sequence). Trimming stripped 5 bases from V and 7 bases from J, with 12 bases between. CDR3 DNA sequence: TGTGCCAGCAGCAAGCAGGGGTCCAACACCATATATTTT. Amino acid sequence: CASSKQGSNTIYF.

This rearrangement joins TRBV11-2 to TRBJ1-2; D perhaps matches TRBD1 (5 bases). Looked up from germline, CDR1 is SGHAT and CDR2 is FQNNGV. The CDR3 sequence is 17 residues long. V lost 0 bases, J lost 0 bases, and 14 bases lay in between. Here the CDR3 reads CASSLDLRTRANYGYTF. CDR3 nucleotide sequence: TGTGCCAGCAGCTTAGATCTCAGGACAAGAGCTAACTATGGCTACACCTTC.

The V gene is TRBV5-1, the J gene TRBJ2-3, with TRBD1 matching over 7 bases. This CDR3 region has 15 residues. Unmatched junction bases numbered 3, after V lost 1 base and J lost 1 base. In germline, CDR1 is SGHRS, CDR2 YFSETQ. The CDR3 bases are TGCGCCAGCAGCTTGCGTACAGGGGGCACAGATACGCAGTATTTT. This codes for CASSLRTGGTDTQYF.

V is TRBV18 and J is TRBJ2-7; the match to TRBD1 covers 10 bases. The V gene end was trimmed by 3 bases and the J gene end by 2 bases; junction bases not matched to a gene: 7. The CDR3 length is 16 residues. Looked up from germline, CDR1 is KGHSH and CDR2 is LQKENI. This chain's CDR3 is CASSPLTGGVTYEQYF. The CDR3 nucleotides read TGTGCCAGCTCACCCTTGACAGGGGGCGTAACCTACGAGCAGTACTTC.

The J gene is TRBJ2-5, the V gene TRBV7-2, with D perhaps TRBD1 (6 bases). The germline CDR1 and CDR2 sequences are SGHTA and FQGNSA. The CDR3 length is 15 residues. Trimming pared 2 bases from V and 4 bases from J, leaving 14 bases between. CDR3: CASSLTGSLGETQYF. The CDR3 region has the DNA TGTGCCAGCAGCTTAACAGGGAGTTTAGGAGAGACCCAGTACTTC.